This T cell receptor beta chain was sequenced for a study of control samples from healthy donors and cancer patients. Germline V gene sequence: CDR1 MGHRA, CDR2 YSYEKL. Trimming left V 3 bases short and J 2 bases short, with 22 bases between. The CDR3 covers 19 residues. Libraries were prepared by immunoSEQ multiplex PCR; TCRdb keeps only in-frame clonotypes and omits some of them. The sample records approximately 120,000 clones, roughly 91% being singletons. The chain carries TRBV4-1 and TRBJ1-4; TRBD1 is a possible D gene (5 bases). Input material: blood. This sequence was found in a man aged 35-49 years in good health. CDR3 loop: CASSHHPPAPRGTNEKLFF. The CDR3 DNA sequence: TGCGCCAGCAGCCACCACCCACCAGCCCCACGGGGGACTAATGAAAAACTGTTTTTT.